The 32 T cell receptor beta chains below were found in one sample sequenced in a study of cytomegalovirus exposure and HLA in healthy donors. The PCR had 60 Vbeta and 13 Jbeta primers. The method was immunoSEQ multiplex PCR; TCRdb's version includes in-frame clones alone and lacks a portion of them. The listing records 100,000 to 150,000 clones. The sequenced sample consisted of PBMCs. Receptor source: a woman in her forties in good health and CMV-seronegative.

The V gene is TRBV25-1, the J gene TRBJ2-7; 9 bases line up with TRBD2. Germline CDR1 reads MGHDK; CDR2 reads SYGVNS. V lost 8 bases, J lost 7 bases, and 6 bases stayed unmatched. The CDR3 totals 12 residues. CDR3: CASDSGGGEQYF. The CDR3 DNA follows: TGTGCCAGCGATAGCGGGGGTGGGGAGCAGTACTTC.

Here the CDR3 reads CASSLGGVGEKLFF. CDR3 nucleotide sequence: TGTGCCAGCAGCTTAGGGGGGGTCGGTGAAAAACTGTTTTTT. The chain has TRBV11-2 and TRBJ1-4; D possibly corresponds to TRBD1 (5 bases). Germline V lookup: CDR1 SGHAT, CDR2 FQNNGV. Trimming removed 1 base from V and 7 bases from J, with 10 bases in between. The CDR3 contains 14 residues.

V usage is TRBV9 and J usage is TRBJ1-5; 7 nucleotides line up with TRBD1. With 0 bases clipped from V and 9 bases from J, the junction kept 9 bases outside the gene matches. Germline lookup yields CDR1 SGDLS and CDR2 YYNGEE. The CDR3 extends over 15 amino acids. CDR3 sequence (DNA): TGTGCCAGCAGCGTAGATGCGGGACAGACGGGGCCCCAGCATTTT. It translates to CASSVDAGQTGPQHF.

The V gene is TRBV18, the J gene TRBJ1-2; D is ambiguous. The germline V gene has CDR1 KGHSH and CDR2 LQKENI. The V and J ends lost 0 bases and 4 bases respectively, with 15 bases between them. The CDR3 has 16 amino acids. The CDR3: CASSPPSSRSSYGYTF. The DNA of the CDR3 is TGTGCCAGCTCACCACCCTCGTCGAGAAGTAGCTATGGCTACACCTTC.

Points on this clone: One junction end does not reproduce the germline sequence, and a read error may be involved. The identical CDR3 is also encoded by other nucleotide sequences in the sample. The rearrangement joins TRBV6-5 to TRBJ1-1, with D perhaps TRBD1 (5 bases). CDR3 length equals 14 residues. Germline CDR1 MNHEY, CDR2 SVGAGI. CDR3: CASSLSQGWPEAFF. In DNA form, the CDR3 reads TGTGCCAGCAGCCTATCGCAGGGATGGCCTGAAGCCTTCTTT.

This rearrangement joins TRBV5-1 to TRBJ1-2, with 9 bases fitting TRBD1. After removal of 7 bases from V and 7 bases from J, the junction contained 11 bases not matched to a gene. The CDR3 has 14 amino acids. The germline V gene has CDR1 SGHRS and CDR2 YFSETQ. The CDR3 nucleotides read TGCGCCAGCGCGACGGGACAGGGATTGAGTGGCTACACCTTC. It yields the protein CASATGQGLSGYTF.

The V and J genes are TRBV28 and TRBJ2-5; D gene unclear. CDR3 length: 14 amino acids. V lost 7 bases and J lost 2, with 14 bases in between. Germline V CDR1 and CDR2: MDHEN, SYDVKM. CDR3 in amino acids: CASTSRSVQETQYF. The CDR3 DNA sequence: TGTGCCAGCACCTCTAGGAGTGTTCAAGAGACCCAGTACTTC. The full variable domain, in which reference TRBV28 and TRBJ2-5 provide the parts outside the CDR3, is DVKVTQSSRYLVKRTGEKVFLECVQDMDHENMFWYRQDPGLGLRLIYFSYDVKMKEKGDIPEGYSVSREKKERFSLILESASTNQTSMYLCASTSRSVQETQYFGPGTRLLVL.

The chain uses TRBV11-3 and TRBJ1-1; D gene unclear. Germline V lookup: CDR1 SGHNT, CDR2 YENEEA. V lost 5 bases and J lost 2, with 12 bases in between. The CDR3 has 14 amino acids. CDR3 bases: TGTGCCAGCAGCCTCGGGAGCGAAAACACTGAAGCTTTCTTT. Translation: CASSLGSENTEAFF.

The chain has TRBV18 and TRBJ2-5; D is ambiguous. The germline V gene has CDR1 KGHSH and CDR2 LQKENI. The ends were cut back, 0 bases at V and 1 base at J, with 6 bases in the middle. The CDR3 covers 14 residues. Here the CDR3 DNA reads TGTGCCAGCTCACCACCGAACAGCCAAGAGACCCAGTACTTC. Amino acid sequence: CASSPPNSQETQYF.

This chain uses TRBV11-2 with TRBJ1-5, with 8 bases aligning to TRBD1. The V segment lost 5 bases and the J segment 5 bases; nucleotides outside the gene matches: 8. The CDR3 contains 15 residues. The germline V gene has CDR1 SGHAT and CDR2 FQNNGV. CDR3 bases: TGTGCCAGCAGCGCCGACAGGGGCAAGCATCAGCCCCAGCATTTT. Protein: CASSADRGKHQPQHF. The complete variable domain, with remaining parts taken from reference TRBV11-2 and TRBJ1-5, reads EAGVAQSPRYKIIEKRQSVAFWCNPISGHATLYWYQQILGQGPKLLIQFQNNGVVDDSQLPKDRFSAERLKGVDSTLKIQPAKLEDSAVYLCASSADRGKHQPQHFGDGTRLSIL.

The rearrangement uses TRBV7-2 and TRBJ2-7; D perhaps matches TRBD2 (5 bases). The CDR3 loop spans 14 amino acids. Between the trimmed V and J ends, which lost 2 bases and 2 bases, there was a span of 10 bases. CDR1 SGHTA and CDR2 FQGNSA come from the germline V gene. The CDR3 sequence: CASSLLSGAYEQYF. The CDR3 nucleotides are TGTGCCAGCAGCTTACTATCCGGGGCCTACGAGCAGTACTTC.

The genes are TRBV6-1 and TRBJ1-2, with D possibly TRBD1 on 5 matching bases. This CDR3 is built from 15 residues. Looked up from germline, CDR1 is MNHNS and CDR2 is SASEGT. The germline V and J ends were trimmed by 1 base and 0 bases, with 9 bases remaining between them. The CDR3 here is CASSEGGEPNYGYTF. CDR3 nucleotides: TGTGCCAGCAGTGAAGGGGGGGAGCCTAACTATGGCTACACCTTC.

This chain uses TRBV7-9 with TRBJ1-2, with D uncertain. Trimming shortened V by 1 base and J by 8 bases, and 14 bases separated the two germline ends. The CDR3 spans 14 residues. Germline CDR1 reads SEHNR; CDR2 reads FQNEAQ (reference sequence). The CDR3 sequence: CASSLEVRVSGYTF. In DNA, the CDR3 is TGTGCCAGCAGCTTAGAGGTGAGGGTCAGCGGCTACACCTTC.

The chain recombines TRBV2 with TRBJ2-5; 8 bases map to TRBD2. The CDR3 covers 15 residues. V shed 6 bases, J shed 2 bases, and the junction held 8 bases outside the gene matches. CDR1 and CDR2 (germline): SNHLY, FYNNEI. The CDR3: CASSPGGAGQETQYF. The CDR3 nucleotides are TGTGCCAGCAGCCCGGGGGGGGCCGGGCAAGAGACCCAGTACTTC.

CDR3 residues: CASRPMDRPNTEAFF. The CDR3 DNA sequence: TGTGCCAGCAGGCCGATGGACAGGCCCAACACTGAAGCTTTCTTT. V usage is TRBV27 and J usage is TRBJ1-1; 7 bases map to TRBD1. CDR3 length equals 15 residues. Germline trimming cut 6 bases from V and 2 bases from J; bases unmatched to any gene: 9. The V gene's germline CDR1 is MNHEY and CDR2 SMNVEV (reference sequence).

This CDR3 is CASRRFRAMNTEAFF. The CDR3 DNA reads TGTGCCAGCAGACGTTTCAGGGCCATGAACACTGAAGCTTTCTTT. The chain carries TRBV27 and TRBJ1-1; a weak D match, TRBD1 (5 bases). Per the germline V gene, CDR1 is MNHEY and CDR2 is SMNVEV (reference sequence). The V and J ends lost 6 bases and 0 bases respectively, with 14 bases between them. This CDR3 is 15 amino acids long.

The chain joins TRBV28 to TRBJ1-2; D not certain. The CDR3 has 12 residues. Trimming stripped 4 bases from V and 5 bases from J, with 8 bases between. The germline CDR1 and CDR2 sequences are MDHEN and SYDVKM. Written as DNA, the CDR3 is TGTGCCAGCAGTTCGGGAGGGTATGGCTACACCTTC. Translated, it gives CASSSGGYGYTF.

The chain links TRBV11-3 to TRBJ2-7; D is uncertain. The germline V gene encodes CDR1 SGHNT and CDR2 YENEEA. The CDR3 spans 12 residues. The V end was cut by 5 bases, the J end by 5 bases, with 10 bases between. CDR3 residues: CASSLSPDEQYF. The CDR3 nucleotides are TGTGCCAGCAGCCTCTCACCGGACGAGCAGTACTTC.

This chain uses TRBV27 with TRBJ2-5; D gene ambiguous. V lost 0 bases and J 5 bases, leaving 10 bases between the germline ends. The CDR3 is 14 residues long. Germline assignment: CDR1 MNHEY and CDR2 SMNVEV (reference sequence). CDR3 in amino acids: CASSLSRVGETQYF. Here the CDR3 DNA reads TGTGCCAGCAGTTTATCCCGCGTCGGTGAGACCCAGTACTTC.

The chain has TRBV28 and TRBJ2-7, with D perhaps matching TRBD2 (6 bases). CDR1 is MDHEN and CDR2 is SYDVKM in the germline V gene. V lost 6 bases and J lost 0, with 15 bases in between. The CDR3 length is 15 residues. CDR3 sequence: CASSLGGARSYEQYV. As DNA, the CDR3 is TGTGCCAGCAGCCTAGGAGGGGCCCGCTCCTACGAGCAGTACGTC.

The genes are TRBV18 and TRBJ2-7, with TRBD1 matching 8 bases. Germline CDR1 KGHSH, CDR2 LQKENI. This CDR3 has 15 residues. V shed 6 bases and J 6 bases; nucleotides not matched to a gene: 13. In DNA, the CDR3 is TGTGCCAGCTCGCCCCGACAGGGGATTCTGTCCGAGCAGTACTTC. Protein: CASSPRQGILSEQYF. The variable domain in full, completed from reference TRBV18 and TRBJ2-7, reads NAGVMQNPRHLVRRRGQEARLRCSPMKGHSHVYWYRQLPEEGLKFMVYLQKENIIDESGMPKERFSAEFPKEGPSILRIQQVVRGDSAAYFCASSPRQGILSEQYFGPGTRLTVT.

This chain joins TRBV5-1 and TRBJ2-5, with no clear D. This CDR3 has 14 amino acids. The germline gives CDR1 SGHRS, CDR2 YFSETQ. V lost 0 bases and J 2 bases, leaving 8 bases between the germline ends. This CDR3 is CASSLGSNQETQYF. CDR3 DNA: TGCGCCAGCAGCTTGGGCAGTAATCAAGAGACCCAGTACTTC.

V gene TRBV2 combines with J gene TRBJ2-7; perhaps TRBD1 as D (5 bases). The CDR3 spans 15 residues. Germline CDR1 SNHLY, CDR2 FYNNEI. Trimming shortened V by 4 bases and J by 0 bases, and 13 bases separated the two germline ends. The CDR3 here is CASSAGRESSYEQYF. CDR3 in DNA: TGTGCCAGCAGTGCGGGCAGGGAAAGCTCCTACGAGCAGTACTTC.

The genes are TRBV7-9 and TRBJ2-4; 7 bases align to TRBD1. After removal of 5 bases from V and 7 bases from J, the junction contained 5 bases not matched to a gene. Germline loops: CDR1 SEHNR, CDR2 FQNEAQ (reference sequence). The CDR3 runs 13 residues. The CDR3 DNA reads as TGTGCCAGCAGCCAGACAGGGCCCAACATTCAGTACTTC. It is translated as CASSQTGPNIQYF.

The V gene is TRBV2, the J gene TRBJ1-1, with D possibly TRBD1 on 5 matching bases. Germline lookup yields CDR1 SNHLY and CDR2 FYNNEI. The CDR3 loop spans 15 amino acids. V lost 6 bases and J 5 bases, leaving 19 bases between the germline ends. In nucleotides, the CDR3 is TGTGCCAGCAGACAGAGTTGGGGGGAGGGTACTGAAGCTTTCTTT. Its translation: CASRQSWGEGTEAFF.

The gene calls are TRBV19 and TRBJ1-6; 8 bases are a match to TRBD1. V gave up 6 bases and J gave up 13 bases; unmatched junction bases: 11. This CDR3 is built from 14 residues. Germline CDR1 is LNHDA and CDR2 is SQIVND (reference sequence). CDR3 DNA: TGTGCCAGTAGGACCGGGACAGGACCTATCCCCCTCCACTTT. Residues: CASRTGTGPIPLHF.

The CDR3 bases are TGCAGCGTCTCGGGTGGGCAGGGCAGCTCCTACGAGCAGTACGTC. Translating it yields CSVSGGQGSSYEQYV. This chain joins TRBV29-1 and TRBJ2-7, with TRBD1 as a possible D gene (5 bases). There are 15 residues in the CDR3. CDR1 is SQVTM and CDR2 is ANQGSEA in the germline V gene. Between the trimmed V and J ends, which lost 6 bases and 0 bases, there was a span of 18 bases.

The chain links TRBV14 to TRBJ2-4; 13 positions match TRBD2. Germline CDR1 and CDR2: SGHDN and FVKESK. The junction had 3 bases not matched to a gene; V was cut back by 0 bases and J by 4 bases. This CDR3 is 17 amino acids long. CDR3 residues: CASSQERLAGGKNIQYF. The CDR3 DNA reads TGTGCCAGCAGCCAAGAACGACTAGCGGGGGGTAAAAACATTCAGTACTTC. Based on the CDR3 plus reference TRBV14 and TRBJ2-4, the full variable domain is EAGVTQFPSHSVIEKGQTVTLRCDPISGHDNLYWYRRVMGKEIKFLLHFVKESKQDESGMPNNRFLAERTGGTYSTLKVQPAELEDSGVYFCASSQERLAGGKNIQYFGAGTRLSVL.

This chain uses TRBV27 with TRBJ1-5; TRBD1 matches at 9 bases. This CDR3 spans 16 amino acids. J was trimmed by 3 bases and V by 5 bases; bases with no gene match: 8. Germline CDR1 is MNHEY and CDR2 is SMNVEV (reference sequence). The CDR3 coding sequence is TGTGCCAGCAGTACTTCCGGGACAGGGTTCAATCAGCCCCAGCATTTT. Encoded protein: CASSTSGTGFNQPQHF.

Of note for this clone: One end of the junction varies from germline; a read error may be responsible. The chain couples TRBV28 to TRBJ2-4, with D maybe TRBD1 (5 bases). CDR3 length: 15 amino acids. Germline values: CDR1 MDHEN, CDR2 SYDVKM. CDR3 protein: CASSAVRVAKNIQCF. The CDR3 bases are TGTGCCAGCAGCGCAGTCAGGGTAGCCAAAAACATTCAGTGCTTC. Combining the CDR3 with reference TRBV28 and TRBJ2-4 gives the whole variable domain DVKVTQSSRYLVKRTGEKVFLECVQDMDHENMFWYRQDPGLGLRLIYFSYDVKMKEKGDIPEGYSVSREKKERFSLILESASTNQTSMYLCASSAVRVAKNIQCFGAGTRLSVL.

This chain uses TRBV6-6 with TRBJ2-3, with a possible D match to TRBD1 (6 bases). CDR1 and CDR2 from the germline V gene are MNHNY and SVGAGI (reference sequence). CDR3 size: 13 residues. The V end was cut by 6 bases, the J end by 8 bases, with 15 bases between. The chain's CDR3 is CASSSGRGGTQYF. The CDR3 region has the DNA TGTGCCAGCAGCTCCGGGCGAGGGGGTACGCAGTATTTT.

V is TRBV10-3 and J is TRBJ2-5, with a tentative D call TRBD1 (6 bases). The germline V gene has CDR1 ENHRY and CDR2 SYGVKD. The ends were cut back, 11 bases at V and 5 bases at J, with 15 bases in the middle. The CDR3 has 12 amino acids. CDR3 region: CAHKGGGETQYF. CDR3 DNA sequence: TGTGCCCACAAAGGGGGTGGGGAGACCCAGTACTTC.